One sample yielded the 31 T cell receptor beta chains listed below, sequenced in a study of T-cell reconstitution after alpha-beta-depleted transplantation in children. Construction of the TCRbeta library involved unique molecular identifiers. TCRdb re-derived calls from the PCR reads in MiXCR, one entry per CDR3 protein. Of around 100,000 distinct CDR3 sequences in the sample, 10% were seen once. This specimen was PBMCs, taken before TCRalphabeta/CD19-depleted stem cell transplant. The receptors come from a boy between 2 and 10 years old with acute lymphoblastic leukemia, due to receive a stem cell transplant.

The V gene is TRBV6-6, the J gene TRBJ2-7; a possible D gene is TRBD2 (6 bases). This CDR3 contains 13 residues. Germline assignment: CDR1 MNHNY and CDR2 SVGAGI (reference sequence). V was shortened by 7 bases and J by 2 bases, with 12 bases between the two germline ends. The CDR3 spells CASNLGGAYEQYF. CDR3 DNA: TGTGCCAGCAACCTCGGGGGAGCCTACGAGCAGTACTTC.

The CDR3, as DNA: TGTGCCAGCACTCTCGACAGCTGGCCCAATTCACCCCTCCACTTT. It yields the protein CASTLDSWPNSPLHF. This chain joins TRBV12-3 or TRBV12-4 and TRBJ1-6; D is possibly TRBD1 (5 bases). The CDR3 consists of 15 residues. Trimming cost V 7 bases and J 7 bases, with 17 bases left between them.

A few counts support this clonotype. The V call is TRBV2, the J call TRBJ2-7; either TRBD1 or TRBD2 may fit D (5 bases each). The germline V gene encodes CDR1 SNHLY and CDR2 FYNNEI. V gave up 4 bases and J gave up 2 bases, with 27 bases separating them. This CDR3 is 19 amino acids long. For the CDR3, the DNA is TGTGCCAGCAGTGGATCGTACCGGGACCAAGGACATATAGCCTACGAGCAGTACTTC. The encoded protein is CASSGSYRDQGHIAYEQYF.

This clonotype has just a few counts. The V and J genes are TRBV6-2 or TRBV6-3 and TRBJ2-2; 7 bases are shared with TRBD1. V lost 7 bases, J lost 6 bases, and 8 bases stayed unmatched. The CDR3 covers 14 residues. From germline, CDR1 is MNHEY and CDR2 SVGEGT. The CDR3 sequence is CASTLTGVAGELFF. The DNA of the CDR3 is TGTGCCAGCACGTTAACAGGGGTTGCCGGGGAGCTGTTTTTT.

A few counts support this clonotype. The rearrangement links TRBV12-3 or TRBV12-4 to TRBJ1-5, with D possibly matching TRBD1 (6 bases). The CDR3 is 15 amino acids. Between the trimmed V and J ends, which lost 1 base and 5 bases, there was a span of 12 bases. The CDR3 DNA reads as TGTGCCAGCAGTTTAGGAACCGAGGGGGATCAGCCCCAGCATTTT. The encoded protein is CASSLGTEGDQPQHF.

V is TRBV5-1 and J is TRBJ2-1, with 10 bases that match TRBD2. Germline CDR1 and CDR2: SGHRS and YFSETQ. Trimming took 2 bases from V and 10 from J; bases not matched to a gene: 12. This CDR3 has 16 residues. As DNA, the CDR3 is TGCGCCAGCAGCTTTCTGTCTACTAGCGGGATTGGAGAGCAGTTCTTC. It translates to CASSFLSTSGIGEQFF.

This clonotype was picked up many times. This sequence joins TRBV3-1 and TRBJ2-7; 8 nucleotides match TRBD1. Looked up from germline, CDR1 is LGHDT and CDR2 is YNNKEL (reference sequence). The J segment lost 0 bases and the V segment lost 5 bases, leaving 15 bases of the junction unmatched. The CDR3 has 18 residues. The DNA for the CDR3 is TGTGCCAGCAGCTGGTCGGACAGGGTTCGATCGAGCTCCTACGAGCAGTACTTC. Protein sequence: CASSWSDRVRSSSYEQYF.

This clonotype has at least ten counts. The rearrangement joins TRBV12-3 or TRBV12-4 to TRBJ2-5, with D maybe TRBD1 (5 bases). Trimming took 6 bases from V and 3 from J, leaving 11 bases between them. This CDR3 is 13 amino acids long. The chain's CDR3 is CASRTLREETQYF. As DNA, the CDR3 is TGTGCCAGCAGAACACTCAGGGAAGAGACCCAGTACTTC.

The rearrangement joins TRBV6-5 to TRBJ2-2; TRBD2 matches 11 bases. Germline V gene data show CDR1 as MNHEY and CDR2 as SVGAGI. There are 16 residues in the CDR3. V was clipped by 0 bases and J by 5 bases; unmatched bases: 2. The CDR3 region is CASSYSLAGETGELFF. The CDR3 coding sequence is TGTGCCAGCAGTTACTCACTAGCGGGAGAGACCGGGGAGCTGTTTTTT.

This chain connects TRBV9 to TRBJ2-3; 11 positions agree with TRBD2. CDR1 and CDR2 from the germline V gene are SGDLS and YYNGEE. There are 16 residues in the CDR3. The junction had 3 bases not matched to a gene; V was cut back by 0 bases and J by 3 bases. The CDR3 DNA sequence: TGTGCCAGCAGCGTAGCCGCTAGCGGGAGGACAGATACGCAGTATTTT. Its protein is CASSVAASGRTDTQYF.

Only a few counts were recorded for this clonotype. The J gene is TRBJ2-1, the V gene TRBV24-1; D is uncertain. The CDR3 totals 13 residues. The germline gives CDR1 KGHDR, CDR2 SFDVKD. The V and J ends lost 4 bases and 8 bases respectively, with 11 bases between them. The CDR3 nucleotides read TGTGCCACCAGTGAAACAGTCCCAGATGAGCAGTTCTTC. It is translated as CATSETVPDEQFF.

This clonotype was seen repeatedly, ten times or more. The chain couples TRBV20-1 to TRBJ1-3, with D hard to call. Trimming cost V 2 bases and J 2 bases, with 16 bases left between them. The CDR3 is made up of 16 amino acids. Germline CDR1 DFQATT, CDR2 SNEGSKA (reference sequence). CDR3 region: CSARPPSGVAGNTIYF. Here the CDR3 DNA reads TGCAGTGCTAGACCACCCAGTGGGGTTGCTGGAAACACCATATATTTT.

The chain links TRBV5-1 to TRBJ2-3; D possibly matches TRBD1 or TRBD2 (5 bases each). Germline-derived CDR1 and CDR2 are SGHRS and YFSETQ. The CDR3 sequence is 15 residues long. Trimming took off 1 base at V and 0 bases at J, with 9 bases between the two ends. In DNA, the CDR3 is TGCGCCAGCAGCTTGAGGGGCGGGAGCACAGATACGCAGTATTTT. This encodes CASSLRGGSTDTQYF.

This rearrangement joins TRBV5-4 to TRBJ1-3; D is perhaps TRBD1 (5 bases). The CDR3 covers 17 residues. The V end lost 5 bases, the J end lost 0 bases, and 18 bases lay between the germline ends. Per germline, CDR1 SGHNT and CDR2 YYREEE (reference sequence). CDR3 protein: CASRQAGKSYSGNTIYF. The CDR3 DNA sequence: TGTGCCAGCAGGCAGGCAGGGAAAAGTTACTCTGGAAACACCATATATTTT.

The chain employs TRBV28 and TRBJ1-2; D is unresolved. V lost 3 bases and J lost 7, with 18 bases in between. This CDR3 has 15 amino acids. Germline CDR1 is MDHEN and CDR2 is SYDVKM. The CDR3 region is CASSLPASLRVGYTF. The CDR3 region has the DNA TGTGCCAGCAGTTTGCCGGCCAGTCTAAGGGTTGGCTACACCTTC.

This chain connects TRBV29-1 to TRBJ2-1, with D unclear. Per germline, CDR1 SQVTM and CDR2 ANQGSEA. Trimming removed 4 bases at V and 8 bases at J, with 12 bases between. The CDR3 is 12 amino acids. The CDR3: CSVGVNGDEQFF. The CDR3 region has the DNA TGCAGCGTTGGAGTTAATGGAGATGAGCAGTTCTTC.

This clonotype was seen more than once but under ten times. V usage is TRBV5-1 and J usage is TRBJ2-7; TRBD2 agrees at 12 bases. Unmatched junction bases numbered 4, after V lost 1 base and J lost 2 bases. This CDR3 contains 16 residues. The germline CDR1 and CDR2 sequences are SGHRS and YFSETQ. The CDR3 sequence is CASSLYGTSGPYEQYF. The CDR3 coding sequence is TGCGCCAGCAGCTTGTACGGGACTAGCGGGCCCTACGAGCAGTACTTC.

This clonotype was seen a few times. This sequence joins TRBV12-3 or TRBV12-4 and TRBJ2-3, with 10 positions matching TRBD2. The CDR3 covers 16 residues. Trimming cost V 5 bases and J 2 bases; bases outside gene matches: 7. The CDR3 loop is CASSAGLAATTDTQYF. DNA for the CDR3: TGTGCCAGCAGTGCCGGACTAGCGGCCACCACAGATACGCAGTATTTT.

A few counts support this clonotype. The chain employs TRBV6-5 and TRBJ2-1, with 8 bases fitting TRBD1. The CDR3 is made up of 15 amino acids. The V gene end was trimmed by 4 bases and the J gene end by 8 bases; junction bases not matched to a gene: 10. Germline V gives CDR1 MNHEY, CDR2 SVGAGI. CDR3 amino acids: CASSSPRTGRDEQFF. CDR3 nucleotide sequence: TGTGCCAGCAGTTCCCCCCGGACAGGGCGGGATGAGCAGTTCTTC.

This clonotype was seen many times. The chain couples TRBV4-1 to TRBJ2-1, with D perhaps TRBD2 (6 bases). V dropped 2 bases and J dropped 4 bases, with 12 bases sitting between them. The germline CDR1 and CDR2 sequences are MGHRA and YSYEKL. The CDR3 length is 15 residues. CDR3 residues: CASSQLGLGYNEQFF. For the CDR3, the DNA is TGCGCCAGCAGCCAACTGGGACTGGGGTACAATGAGCAGTTCTTC.

This clonotype came up many times. V and J are TRBV6-1 and TRBJ2-2, with unresolved D. The germline CDR1 and CDR2 sequences are MNHNS and SASEGT. This CDR3 has 12 amino acids. V was shortened by 6 bases and J by 2 bases, with 4 bases between the two germline ends. CDR3 sequence: CASSRNTGELFF. Written as DNA, the CDR3 is TGTGCCAGCAGCCGCAACACCGGGGAGCTGTTTTTT.

This clonotype has just a few counts. The chain couples TRBV7-9 to TRBJ2-7, with 7 bases identical to TRBD2. Germline CDR1 is SEHNR and CDR2 is FQNEAQ (reference sequence). The CDR3 has 16 amino acids. The ends lost 0 bases at V and 4 bases at J; junction bases unmatched: 9. DNA for the CDR3: TGTGCCAGCAGCTTAGCGAGCGGGGAGGGTAGATACGAGCAGTACTTC. The encoded protein is CASSLASGEGRYEQYF.

This clonotype was picked up a small number of times. The CDR3 DNA reads TGTGCCAGCAGCCAAGATTACAGGGGGCACGAGCAGTACTTC. This encodes CASSQDYRGHEQYF. This chain joins TRBV11-2 and TRBJ2-7; TRBD1 agrees at 9 bases. Germline V gene lookup returns CDR1 SGHAT and CDR2 FQNNGV. V was clipped by 5 bases and J by 5 bases; unmatched bases: 7. The CDR3 is 14 residues long.

This clonotype showed up just a few times. The chain combines TRBV7-2 with TRBJ1-5; D gene unclear. This CDR3 is built from 14 residues. Germline CDR1 reads SGHTA; CDR2 reads FQGNSA. V shed 5 bases and J shed 7 bases, with 15 bases lying between them. CDR3 in amino acids: CASSEGGSAQPQHF. CDR3 sequence (DNA): TGTGCCAGCAGCGAGGGCGGGTCGGCGCAGCCCCAGCATTTT.

The chain couples TRBV7-3 to TRBJ2-1, with 10 bases fitting TRBD2. Germline-derived CDR1 and CDR2 are SGHTA and FQGTGA. The ends lost 1 base at V and 5 bases at J; junction bases unmatched: 2. The CDR3 has 15 residues. The CDR3 sequence is CASSLKLAGHNEQFF. The DNA for the CDR3 is TGTGCCAGCAGCTTAAAACTAGCGGGACACAATGAGCAGTTCTTC.

V usage is TRBV2 and J usage is TRBJ2-1; D is perhaps TRBD2 (7 bases). Germline V CDR1 and CDR2: SNHLY, FYNNEI. The CDR3 sequence is 14 residues long. Trimming pared 5 bases from V and 10 bases from J, leaving 18 bases between. CDR3 loop: CASSLGGVRVEQFF. The CDR3 coding sequence is TGTGCCAGCAGTTTAGGGGGGGTCCGAGTCGAGCAGTTCTTC.

This clonotype was counted many times. This chain uses TRBV5-1 with TRBJ2-1; 15 positions agree with TRBD2. Losses at the gene ends were 1 base for V and 6 bases for J; bases not matched to a gene: 5. This CDR3 region has 17 residues. Germline V gives CDR1 SGHRS, CDR2 YFSETQ. CDR3 protein: CASSLTPGLAGGNEQFF. The CDR3 bases are TGCGCCAGCAGCTTGACCCCGGGACTAGCGGGAGGCAATGAGCAGTTCTTC.

CDR3 DNA: TGTGCCAGCAGCTTAGATCGGGGGATGGGAGCTTTCTTT. Encoded protein: CASSLDRGMGAFF. This sequence joins TRBV11-2 and TRBJ1-1, with a possible D match to TRBD1 (5 bases). The CDR3 has 13 residues. With 0 bases removed from V and 10 bases from J, the gap between germline ends came to 12 bases. Germline V gives CDR1 SGHAT, CDR2 FQNNGV.

This clonotype was seen ten or more times. The gene calls are TRBV5-6 and TRBJ2-2; 12 bases map to TRBD2. V shed 2 bases and J 5 bases; nucleotides not matched to a gene: 7. This CDR3 contains 17 residues. The germline V gene has CDR1 SGHDT and CDR2 YYEEEE. The CDR3 nucleotides read TGTGCCAGCAGCTTCTGGACTAGCGGGATAGGAACCGGGGAGCTGTTTTTT. Amino acids: CASSFWTSGIGTGELFF.

Comment on this clonotype: At one end the junction does not follow the germline gene, possibly because of a read error. DNA for the CDR3: TGTACCAGCAGTTCGTTTGCCGGGACTAGCGGGAGGGGTTACGAGCAGTACTTC. It specifies CTSSSFAGTSGRGYEQYF. This chain joins TRBV12-3 or TRBV12-4 and TRBJ2-7, with 16 nucleotides matching TRBD2. The CDR3 extends over 18 amino acids.

The DNA of the CDR3 is TGTGCCAGCAGTGAAAGGGGGCAGGGAAGAGGCGAGCAGTACTTC. Amino acids: CASSERGQGRGEQYF. V is TRBV6-1 and J is TRBJ2-7; 7 nucleotides line up with TRBD1. This CDR3 contains 15 residues. Germline CDR1 and CDR2: MNHNS and SASEGT. The junction had 10 bases not matched to a gene; V was cut back by 2 bases and J by 6 bases.